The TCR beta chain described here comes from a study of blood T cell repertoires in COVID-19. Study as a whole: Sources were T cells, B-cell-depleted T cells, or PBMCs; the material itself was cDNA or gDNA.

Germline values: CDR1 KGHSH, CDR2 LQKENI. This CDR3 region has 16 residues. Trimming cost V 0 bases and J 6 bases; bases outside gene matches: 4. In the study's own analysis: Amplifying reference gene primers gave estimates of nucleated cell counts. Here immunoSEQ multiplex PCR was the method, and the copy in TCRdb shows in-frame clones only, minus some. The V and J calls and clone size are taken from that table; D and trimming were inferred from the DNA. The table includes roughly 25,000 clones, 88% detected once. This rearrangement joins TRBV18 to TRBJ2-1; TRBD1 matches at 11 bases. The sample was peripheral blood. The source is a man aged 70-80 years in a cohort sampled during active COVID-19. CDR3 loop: CASSPPFGTGGNEQFF. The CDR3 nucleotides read TGTGCCAGCTCACCACCTTTCGGGACAGGGGGCAATGAGCAGTTCTTC. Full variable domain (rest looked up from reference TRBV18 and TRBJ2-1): NAGVMQNPRHLVRRRGQEARLRCSPMKGHSHVYWYRQLPEEGLKFMVYLQKENIIDESGMPKERFSAEFPKEGPSILRIQQVVRGDSAAYFCASSPPFGTGGNEQFFGPGTRLTVL.